This T cell receptor (beta chain) came from a study of T cell repertoires in cytomegalovirus infection. TCRdb reprocessed the reads via MiXCR and lists one record per CDR3 protein. The sample carries some 240,000 distinct CDR3 sequences, about 15% recorded once. Concerning this clonotype: What it binds is unknown.

The CDR3 runs 12 residues. The V gene lost 5 bases and the J gene lost 7 bases, with 12 bases spanning the gap. Study conclusions and caveats: Dominant in the ex vivo response were TCR beta clonotypes restricted by HLA-C and specific for CMV.

The receptor's source is a human donor in good health (CMV status not recorded). Some clones in this sample may be carry-over from other donors' samples. Sequencing input: CD8+ T cells from PBMCs. The chain carries TRBV12-3 or TRBV12-4 and TRBJ2-7, with D tentatively TRBD1 or TRBD2 (5 bases each). In DNA form, the CDR3 reads TGTGCCAGCAGTAAACATGGGACGGAGCAGTACTTC. This encodes CASSKHGTEQYF.